A single sample gave rise to the 15 T cell receptor beta chains below, sequenced in a study of metastatic and nonmetastatic thyroid tumors. TCRdb reanalyzed the PCR reads with MiXCR. The sample consists of approximately 24,000 clones, under 25% of them appearing once. Every patient underwent thyroid surgery untreated. The sequencing input was blood. These TCRs come from a male donor with papillary thyroid cancer or a benign thyroid nodule (not recorded which). Some clones in this sample may be carry-over from other donors' samples.

This clone was recorded many times. This clone may be a read error of a much larger clone one base away. CDR3 DNA: TGTGCCAGCAGCCACGGGGCAAGCTCTGGAAACACCATATATTTT. Translating it yields CASSHGASSGNTIYF. This chain uses TRBV12-3 or TRBV12-4 with TRBJ1-3, with D possibly being TRBD1 (5 bases). This CDR3 is 15 amino acids long. Trimming cost V 6 bases and J 0 bases, with 12 bases left between them.

This clone was detected many times. The V gene is TRBV11-1, the J gene TRBJ2-3; 7 bases are a match to TRBD1. The CDR3 has 13 residues. Germline CDR1 SGHAT, CDR2 FQDESV (reference sequence). V lost 6 bases to trimming and J lost 4 bases; unmatched junction nucleotides: 4. CDR3 coding DNA: TGTGCCAGCAGTCGACAGGGTTCAGATACGCAGTATTTT. Amino acids: CASSRQGSDTQYF.

This clone was found many times. V gene TRBV25-1 combines with J gene TRBJ2-2; 14 bases match TRBD2. Losses at the gene ends were 4 bases for V and 1 base for J; bases not matched to a gene: 11. CDR1 and CDR2 (germline): MGHDK, SYGVNS. The CDR3 length is 20 residues. The CDR3 DNA follows: TGTGCCAGCAGTGGAGGACCGGGACTAGCGGGGGCGGAGAACACCGGGGAGCTGTTTTTT. Translated: CASSGGPGLAGAENTGELFF.

V and J are TRBV30 and TRBJ2-3; TRBD1 matches 7 bases. Per the germline V gene, CDR1 is GTSNPN and CDR2 is SVGIG (reference sequence). Trimming removed 4 bases from V and 4 bases from J; junction bases left unmatched: 8. This CDR3 has 14 amino acids. The CDR3 loop is CAWTGGNFPDTQYF. CDR3 coding DNA: TGTGCCTGGACAGGGGGTAATTTTCCAGATACGCAGTATTTT.

This clone was recorded many times. The chain combines TRBV20-1 with TRBJ2-7; 9 positions match TRBD1. From germline, CDR1 is DFQATT and CDR2 SNEGSKA (reference sequence). After removal of 2 bases from V and 4 bases from J, the junction contained 6 bases not matched to a gene. CDR3 length equals 14 residues. The CDR3 loop reads CSARFETGGYEQYF. The CDR3 coding sequence is TGCAGTGCTAGATTCGAGACAGGGGGTTACGAGCAGTACTTC.

This clone was seen ten or more times. This rearrangement joins TRBV4-1 to TRBJ2-7, with 7 bases that match TRBD2. CDR3 length equals 14 residues. The V and J ends lost 2 bases and 5 bases, in that order; junction bases with no gene match: 6. Germline CDR1 is MGHRA and CDR2 is YSYEKL. CDR3: CASSQREGRDEQYF. Written as DNA, the CDR3 is TGCGCCAGCAGCCAAAGGGAGGGGAGAGACGAGCAGTACTTC.

This clone appeared many times. This sequence joins TRBV19 and TRBJ2-5, with D possibly being TRBD2 (7 bases). This CDR3 has 14 residues. The germline gives CDR1 LNHDA, CDR2 SQIVND (reference sequence). Deletions cut 10 bases from V and 4 bases from J, with 19 bases between. CDR3 protein: CATTGGGPAETQYF. Here the CDR3 DNA reads TGTGCCACCACCGGCGGGGGCCCCGCAGAGACCCAGTACTTC.

This clone appeared many times. The chain combines TRBV5-6 with TRBJ2-7, with a possible D match to TRBD1 (6 bases). CDR1 and CDR2 (germline): SGHDT, YYEEEE. V lost 6 bases and J lost 3, with 16 bases in between. This CDR3 is built from 14 residues. The CDR3 bases are TGTGCCAGCATCCATCTGGGGGACATCTACGAGCAGTACTTC. It yields the protein CASIHLGDIYEQYF.

The sample holds many counts of this clone. CDR3 sequence reads: CSARSYGYTF. Here the CDR3 DNA reads TGCAGTGCTCGATCCTATGGCTACACCTTC. The chain uses TRBV20-1 and TRBJ1-2; unclear D gene. V dropped 5 bases and J dropped 4 bases, with 5 bases sitting between them. The germline V gene has CDR1 DFQATT and CDR2 SNEGSKA (reference sequence). This CDR3 has 10 amino acids.

In its sample, this clone was seen many times. The chain has TRBV27 and TRBJ1-2, with 8 bases aligning to TRBD1. Germline V CDR1 and CDR2: MNHEY, SMNVEV (reference sequence). J gave up 8 bases and V 5 bases, and 10 bases lay outside the gene matches. CDR3 length: 14 residues. CDR3 sequence reads: CASSGGQGGRGYTF. Here the CDR3 DNA reads TGTGCCAGCAGTGGCGGACAGGGTGGAAGAGGCTACACCTTC.

There are many counts of this clone. The CDR3 loop reads CATSSYHGYTF. The CDR3 region has the DNA TGTGCCACCAGCAGTTACCATGGCTACACCTTC. This chain uses TRBV15 with TRBJ1-2; no reliable D call. Germline CDR1 is LNHNV and CDR2 is YYDKDF (reference sequence). V lost 3 bases and J lost 6, with 5 bases in between. CDR3 length: 11 residues. Full variable domain (rest looked up from reference TRBV15 and TRBJ1-2): DAMVIQNPRYQVTQFGKPVTLSCSQTLNHNVMYWYQQKSSQAPKLLFHYYDKDFNNEADTPDNFQSRRPNTSFCFLDIRSPGLGDTAMYLCATSSYHGYTFGSGTRLTVV.

This clone was recorded at least ten times. The chain has TRBV28 and TRBJ2-2; 8 nucleotides agree with TRBD1. V lost 5 bases, J lost 8 bases, and 7 bases stayed unmatched. The CDR3 totals 14 residues. Germline loops: CDR1 MDHEN, CDR2 SYDVKM. The CDR3 here is CASSPQGGHGELFF. The DNA for the CDR3 is TGTGCCAGCAGTCCACAGGGGGGACATGGGGAGCTGTTTTTT.

This clone has only a few counts. The V gene is TRBV6-4, the J gene TRBJ1-5; possibly TRBD1 for D (6 bases). Between the trimmed V and J ends, which lost 4 bases and 2 bases, there was a span of 18 bases. From germline, CDR1 is MRHNA and CDR2 SNTAGT. This CDR3 region has 17 residues. Here the CDR3 DNA reads TGTGCCAGCAGTGTAGGGGGGGGCTTTGGCGGCAATCAGCCCCAGCATTTT. Amino acid sequence: CASSVGGGFGGNQPQHF.

This clone has ten or more counts. The sample has other DNA sequences that encode this CDR3 too. The rearrangement links TRBV7-2 to TRBJ1-1; D not resolved. Trimming took off 6 bases at V and 6 bases at J, with 14 bases between the two ends. The CDR3 extends over 13 amino acids. The germline gives CDR1 SGHTA, CDR2 FQGNSA. DNA of the CDR3: TGTGCCAGCAGTCGCGATAGGAGGGCTGAAGCTTTCTTT. Its translation: CASSRDRRAEAFF.

There are a few counts of this clone. The V call is TRBV29-1, the J call TRBJ1-1; D gene uncertain. V lost 5 bases and J 4 bases, leaving 11 bases between the germline ends. The CDR3 sequence is 12 residues long. Per germline, CDR1 SQVTM and CDR2 ANQGSEA. The CDR3 spells CSVRECITEAFF. CDR3 DNA sequence: TGCAGCGTTCGGGAGTGTATCACTGAAGCTTTCTTT.